This T cell receptor (beta chain) was profiled in a study of blood T cell repertoires in COVID-19. In the study overall: Some COVID-19 samples were acute and others convalescent; all came from the United States, Italy and Spain. Nucleic acid was either cDNA or gDNA, and it came from T cells, B-cell-depleted T cells, or PBMCs.

Authors' analysis steps: Reference gene primer amplification in the assay estimated nucleated cell counts. Method: immunoSEQ multiplex PCR; TCRdb's copy keeps in-frame clones and lacks some. V and J calls plus clone size are reproduced from that table; the DNA served to infer D and trimming. This sample yields approximately 390,000 clones, of which nearly 90% are seen a single time; 6.5% belongs to the top ten. Germline CDR1 PRHDT, CDR2 FYEKMQ (reference sequence). The CDR3 sequence is 15 residues long. With V trimmed by 4 bases and J by 0 bases, 2 bases remained unmatched. The chain uses TRBV13 and TRBJ2-1; TRBD2 agrees at 8 bases. The sequenced material came from peripheral blood. This clonotype was sampled from a man between 18 and 29 years old with active or convalescent COVID-19. CDR3 nucleotides: TGTGCCAGCAGCTCACTAGCGGTCTCCTACAATGAGCAGTTCTTC. Protein: CASSSLAVSYNEQFF.